The T cell receptor (beta chain) described here comes from a study of neurological immune-mediated disorders. Synthesis of cDNA was accomplished via 5'RACE employing 10-nucleotide random UMIs. Per sequencing run, 15-18 subjects together gave over 170 million TCR-beta sequences. TCRdb analysed the 5' RACE reads with MiXCR anew, one entry per CDR3 protein. The data contain more than 40,000 distinct CDR3 sequences, roughly 13% of them singletons. This clonotype occurred many times. Time point defined: longitudinal time-point 3. A total of 2 million PBMCs stored at -80 degrees C provided the unsorted libraries. This receptor was taken from a male donor with HTLV-1-associated myelopathy (HAM/TSP). The source material was PBMCs.

The CDR3 nucleotides are TGCAGCGTTGAGGGTCAGGACCGCTACGAGCAGTACTTC. It encodes CSVEGQDRYEQYF. The V and J genes are TRBV29-1 and TRBJ2-7; D is undetermined. CDR1 is SQVTM, CDR2 ANQGSEA, per germline. The CDR3 is 13 residues long. V was trimmed by 3 bases and J by 3 bases, leaving 12 bases between them.